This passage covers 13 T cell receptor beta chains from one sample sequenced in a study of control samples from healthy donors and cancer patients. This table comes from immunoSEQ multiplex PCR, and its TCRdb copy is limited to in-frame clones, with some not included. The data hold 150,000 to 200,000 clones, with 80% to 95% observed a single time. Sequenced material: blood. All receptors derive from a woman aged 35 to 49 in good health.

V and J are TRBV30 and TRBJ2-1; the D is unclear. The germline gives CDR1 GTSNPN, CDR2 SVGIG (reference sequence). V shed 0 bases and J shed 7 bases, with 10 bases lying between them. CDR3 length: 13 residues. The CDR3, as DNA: TGTGCCTGGAGTGTAACGCTGTCGAATGAGCAGTTCTTC. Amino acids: CAWSVTLSNEQFF.

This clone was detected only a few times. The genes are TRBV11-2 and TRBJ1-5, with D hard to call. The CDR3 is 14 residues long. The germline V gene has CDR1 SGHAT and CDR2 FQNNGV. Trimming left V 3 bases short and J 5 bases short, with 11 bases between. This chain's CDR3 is CASSFAGSDQPQHF. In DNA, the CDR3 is TGTGCCAGCAGCTTTGCCGGTTCAGATCAGCCCCAGCATTTT.

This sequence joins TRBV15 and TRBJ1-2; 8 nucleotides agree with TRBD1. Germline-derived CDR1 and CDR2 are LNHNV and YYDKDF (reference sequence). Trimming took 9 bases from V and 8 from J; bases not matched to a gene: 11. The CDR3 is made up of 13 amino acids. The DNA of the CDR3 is TGTGCCACAGCCGCCGGACAGGGCTGGGGCTACACCTTC. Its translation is CATAAGQGWGYTF.

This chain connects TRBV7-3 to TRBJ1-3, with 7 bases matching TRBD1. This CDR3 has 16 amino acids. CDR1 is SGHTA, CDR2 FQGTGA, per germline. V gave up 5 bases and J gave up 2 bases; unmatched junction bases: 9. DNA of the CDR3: TGTGCCAGCAGCGCCCAGGGGGTAGGGACTGGAAACACCATATATTTT. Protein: CASSAQGVGTGNTIYF.

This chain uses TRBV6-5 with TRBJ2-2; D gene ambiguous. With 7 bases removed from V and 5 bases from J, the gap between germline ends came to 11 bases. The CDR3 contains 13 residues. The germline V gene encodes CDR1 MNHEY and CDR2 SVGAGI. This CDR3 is CASTFVGTGELFF. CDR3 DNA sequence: TGTGCCAGCACCTTTGTAGGGACCGGGGAGCTGTTTTTT.

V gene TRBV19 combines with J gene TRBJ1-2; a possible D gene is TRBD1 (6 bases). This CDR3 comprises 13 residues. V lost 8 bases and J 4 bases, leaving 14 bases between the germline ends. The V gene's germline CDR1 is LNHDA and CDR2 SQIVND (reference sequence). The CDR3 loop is CASSYREIYGYTF. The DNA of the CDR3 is TGTGCCAGTTCATACAGGGAGATCTATGGCTACACCTTC.

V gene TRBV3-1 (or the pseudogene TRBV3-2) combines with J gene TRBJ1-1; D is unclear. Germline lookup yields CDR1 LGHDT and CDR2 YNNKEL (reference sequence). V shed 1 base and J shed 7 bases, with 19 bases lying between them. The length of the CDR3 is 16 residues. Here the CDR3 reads CASSQGFASPTGEAFF. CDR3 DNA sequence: TGTGCCAGCAGCCAAGGGTTCGCATCCCCAACCGGTGAAGCTTTCTTT.

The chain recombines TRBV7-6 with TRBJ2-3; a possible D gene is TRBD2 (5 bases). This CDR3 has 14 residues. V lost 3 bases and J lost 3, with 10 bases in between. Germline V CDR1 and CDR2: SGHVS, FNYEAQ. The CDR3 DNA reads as TGTGCCAGCAGCTTCACCGGGGAGACAGATACGCAGTATTTT. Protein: CASSFTGETDTQYF.

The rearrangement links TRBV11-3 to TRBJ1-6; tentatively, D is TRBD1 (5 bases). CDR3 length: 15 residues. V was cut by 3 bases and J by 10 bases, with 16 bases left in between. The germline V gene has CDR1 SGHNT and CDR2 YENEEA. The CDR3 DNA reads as TGTGCCAGCAGCTTCGGGACTCCGGGCAGGTCACCCCTCCACTTT. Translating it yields CASSFGTPGRSPLHF.

The CDR3: CASSLEGSVTEAFF. DNA for the CDR3: TGTGCCAGCAGCTTAGAGGGGTCAGTCACTGAAGCTTTCTTT. The V call is TRBV11-2, the J call TRBJ1-1, with D unclear. Trimming removed 0 bases from V and 4 bases from J, with 9 bases in between. Germline-derived CDR1 and CDR2 are SGHAT and FQNNGV. The CDR3 runs to 14 residues.

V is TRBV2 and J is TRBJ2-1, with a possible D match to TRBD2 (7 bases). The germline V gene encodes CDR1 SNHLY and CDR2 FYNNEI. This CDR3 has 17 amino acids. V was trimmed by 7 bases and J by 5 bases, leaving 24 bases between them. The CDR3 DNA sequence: TGTGCCAGCAACCGAAGGGGGGGGCCGGGTATCCACAATGAGCAGTTCTTC. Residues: CASNRRGGPGIHNEQFF.

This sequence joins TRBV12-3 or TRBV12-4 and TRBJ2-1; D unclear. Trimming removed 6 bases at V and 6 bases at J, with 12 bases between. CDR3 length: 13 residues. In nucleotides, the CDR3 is TGTGCCAGCAGGGGTACCGAGCCCAATGAGCAGTTCTTC. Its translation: CASRGTEPNEQFF.

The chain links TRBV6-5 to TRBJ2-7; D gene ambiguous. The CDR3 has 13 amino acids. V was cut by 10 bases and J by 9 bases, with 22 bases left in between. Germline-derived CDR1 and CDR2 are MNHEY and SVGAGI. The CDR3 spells CATEVSLMEGQYF. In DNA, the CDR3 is TGTGCCACCGAGGTCTCTCTTATGGAAGGGCAGTACTTC.